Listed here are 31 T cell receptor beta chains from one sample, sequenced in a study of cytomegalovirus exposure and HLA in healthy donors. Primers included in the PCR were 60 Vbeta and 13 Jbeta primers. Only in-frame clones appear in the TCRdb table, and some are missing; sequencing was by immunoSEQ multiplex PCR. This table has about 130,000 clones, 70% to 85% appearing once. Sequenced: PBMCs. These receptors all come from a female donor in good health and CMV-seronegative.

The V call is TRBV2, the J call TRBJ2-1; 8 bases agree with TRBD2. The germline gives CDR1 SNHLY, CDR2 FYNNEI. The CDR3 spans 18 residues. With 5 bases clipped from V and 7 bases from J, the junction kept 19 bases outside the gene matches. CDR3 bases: TGTGCCAGCAGTAAACTCCAAACTACAGGACTAGCACTTAATGAGCAGTTCTTC. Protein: CASSKLQTTGLALNEQFF. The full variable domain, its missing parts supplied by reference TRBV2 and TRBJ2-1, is EPEVTQTPSHQVTQMGQEVILRCVPISNHLYFYWYRQILGQKVEFLVSFYNNEISEKSEIFDDQFSVERPDGSNFTLKIRSTKLEDSAMYFCASSKLQTTGLALNEQFFGPGTRLTVL.

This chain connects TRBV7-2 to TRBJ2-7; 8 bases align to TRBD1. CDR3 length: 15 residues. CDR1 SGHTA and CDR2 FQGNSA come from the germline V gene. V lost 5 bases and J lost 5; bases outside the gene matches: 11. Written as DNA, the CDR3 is TGTGCCAGCAGCCTAACAGGACAGGGTAATCACGAGCAGTACTTC. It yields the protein CASSLTGQGNHEQYF.

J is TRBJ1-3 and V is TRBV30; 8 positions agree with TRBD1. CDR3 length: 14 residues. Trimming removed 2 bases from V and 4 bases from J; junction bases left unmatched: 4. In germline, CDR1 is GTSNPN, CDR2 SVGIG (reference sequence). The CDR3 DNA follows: TGTGCCTGGAGTCAGGGGGCGAGAGGAAACACCATATATTTT. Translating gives CAWSQGARGNTIYF.

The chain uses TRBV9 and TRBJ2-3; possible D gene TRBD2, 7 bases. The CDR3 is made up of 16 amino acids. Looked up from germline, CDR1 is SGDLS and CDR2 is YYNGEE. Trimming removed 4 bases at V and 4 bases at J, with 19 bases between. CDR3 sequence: CASSPRGGTWADTQYF. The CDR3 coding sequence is TGTGCCAGCAGCCCAAGGGGGGGAACGTGGGCAGATACGCAGTATTTT.

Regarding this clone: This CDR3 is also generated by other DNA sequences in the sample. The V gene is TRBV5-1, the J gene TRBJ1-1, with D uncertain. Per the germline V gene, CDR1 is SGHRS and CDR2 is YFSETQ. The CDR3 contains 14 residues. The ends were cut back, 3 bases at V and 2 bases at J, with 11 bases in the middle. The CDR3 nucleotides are TGCGCCAGCAGCTCGACCGCGGGAAACACTGAAGCTTTCTTT. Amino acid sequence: CASSSTAGNTEAFF.

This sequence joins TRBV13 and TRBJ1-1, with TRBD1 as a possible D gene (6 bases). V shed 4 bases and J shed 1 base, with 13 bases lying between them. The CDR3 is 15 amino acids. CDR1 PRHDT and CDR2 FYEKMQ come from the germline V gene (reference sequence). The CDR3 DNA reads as TGTGCCAGCAGCTGGGGCAGGGGAGAGAACACTGAAGCTTTCTTT. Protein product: CASSWGRGENTEAFF.

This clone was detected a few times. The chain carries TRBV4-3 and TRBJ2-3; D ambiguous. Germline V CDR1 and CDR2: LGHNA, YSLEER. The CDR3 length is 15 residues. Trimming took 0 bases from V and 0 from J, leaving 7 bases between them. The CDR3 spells CASSQDRRSTDTQYF. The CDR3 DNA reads TGCGCCAGCAGCCAAGATCGCAGAAGCACAGATACGCAGTATTTT.

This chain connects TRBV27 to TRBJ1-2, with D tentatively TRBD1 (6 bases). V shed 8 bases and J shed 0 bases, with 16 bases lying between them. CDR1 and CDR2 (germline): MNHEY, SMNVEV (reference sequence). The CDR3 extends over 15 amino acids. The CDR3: CASRQPGQSNYGYTF. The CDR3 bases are TGTGCCAGCCGACAGCCGGGACAATCTAACTATGGCTACACCTTC.

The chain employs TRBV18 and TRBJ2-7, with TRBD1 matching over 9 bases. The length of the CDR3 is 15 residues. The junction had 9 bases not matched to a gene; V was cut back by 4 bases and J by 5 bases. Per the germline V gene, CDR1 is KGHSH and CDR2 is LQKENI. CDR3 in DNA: TGTGCCAGCTCACACGGGACAGGGACCACCCACGAGCAGTACTTC. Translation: CASSHGTGTTHEQYF.

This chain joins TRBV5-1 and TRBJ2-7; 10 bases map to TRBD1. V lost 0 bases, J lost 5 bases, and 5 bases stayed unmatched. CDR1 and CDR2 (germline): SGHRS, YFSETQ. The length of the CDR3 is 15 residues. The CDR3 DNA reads TGCGCCAGCAGCTTGGTGGGGACAGGGGTCGACGAGCAGTACTTC. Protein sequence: CASSLVGTGVDEQYF.

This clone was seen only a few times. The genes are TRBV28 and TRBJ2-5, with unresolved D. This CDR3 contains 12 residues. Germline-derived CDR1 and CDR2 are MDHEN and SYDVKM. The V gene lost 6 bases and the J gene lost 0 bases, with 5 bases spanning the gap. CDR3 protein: CASSGYQETQYF. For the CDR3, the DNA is TGTGCCAGCAGCGGTTACCAAGAGACCCAGTACTTC.

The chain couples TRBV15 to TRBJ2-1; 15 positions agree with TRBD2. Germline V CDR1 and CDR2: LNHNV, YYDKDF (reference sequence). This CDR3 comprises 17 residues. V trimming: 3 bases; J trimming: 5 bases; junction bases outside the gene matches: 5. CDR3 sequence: CATSSRGLAGGDNEQFF. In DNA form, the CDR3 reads TGTGCCACCAGCAGTCGGGGACTAGCGGGAGGTGACAATGAGCAGTTCTTC.

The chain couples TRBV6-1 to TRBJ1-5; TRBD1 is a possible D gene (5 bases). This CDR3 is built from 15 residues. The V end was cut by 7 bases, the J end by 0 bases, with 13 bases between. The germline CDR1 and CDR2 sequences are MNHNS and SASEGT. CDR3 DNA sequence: TGTGCCAGCACTCCGACAGCCGATAGCAATCAGCCCCAGCATTTT. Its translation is CASTPTADSNQPQHF.

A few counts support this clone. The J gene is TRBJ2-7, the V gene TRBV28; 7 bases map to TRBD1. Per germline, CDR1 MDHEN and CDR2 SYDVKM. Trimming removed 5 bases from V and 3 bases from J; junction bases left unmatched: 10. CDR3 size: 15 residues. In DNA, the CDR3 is TGTGCCAGCAGTCTCGTAGACAGGGCCGTCTACGAGCAGTACTTC. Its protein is CASSLVDRAVYEQYF.

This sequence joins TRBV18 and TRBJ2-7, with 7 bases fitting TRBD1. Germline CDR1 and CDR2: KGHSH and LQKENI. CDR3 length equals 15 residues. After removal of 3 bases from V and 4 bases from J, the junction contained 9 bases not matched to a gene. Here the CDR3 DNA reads TGTGCCAGCTCACCCACCAGGGCAGGGGGATACGAGCAGTACTTC. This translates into CASSPTRAGGYEQYF.

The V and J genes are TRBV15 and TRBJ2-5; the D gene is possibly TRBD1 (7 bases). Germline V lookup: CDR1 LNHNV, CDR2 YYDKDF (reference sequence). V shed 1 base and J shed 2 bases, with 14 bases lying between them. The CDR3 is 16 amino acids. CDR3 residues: CATSRAGGMGQETQYF. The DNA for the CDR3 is TGTGCCACCAGCAGAGCAGGGGGGATGGGGCAAGAGACCCAGTACTTC.

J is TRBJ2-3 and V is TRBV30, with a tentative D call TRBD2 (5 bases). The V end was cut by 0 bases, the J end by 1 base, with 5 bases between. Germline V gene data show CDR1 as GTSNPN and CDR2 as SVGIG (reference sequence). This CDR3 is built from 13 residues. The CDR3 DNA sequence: TGTGCCTGGAGTGTCGGGGGCACAGATACGCAGTATTTT. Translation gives CAWSVGGTDTQYF.

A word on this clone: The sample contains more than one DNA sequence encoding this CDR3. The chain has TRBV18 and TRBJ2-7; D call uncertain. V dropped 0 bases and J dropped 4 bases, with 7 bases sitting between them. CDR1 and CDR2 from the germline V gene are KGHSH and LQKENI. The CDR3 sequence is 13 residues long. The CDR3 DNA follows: TGTGCCAGCTCACCACCAAGCGCGTACGAGCAGTACTTC. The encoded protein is CASSPPSAYEQYF.

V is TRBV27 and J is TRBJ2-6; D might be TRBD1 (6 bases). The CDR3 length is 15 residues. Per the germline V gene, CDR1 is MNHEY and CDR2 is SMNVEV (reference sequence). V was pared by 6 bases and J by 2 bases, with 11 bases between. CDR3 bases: TGTGCCAGCAGGGACGAGGGGGCTGGGGCCAACGTCCTGACTTTC. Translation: CASRDEGAGANVLTF.

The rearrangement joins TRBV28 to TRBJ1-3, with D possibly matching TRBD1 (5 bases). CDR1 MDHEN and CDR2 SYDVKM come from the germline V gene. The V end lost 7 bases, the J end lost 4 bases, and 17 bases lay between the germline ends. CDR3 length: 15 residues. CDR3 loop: CASTPAPGFGNTIYF. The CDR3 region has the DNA TGTGCCAGCACACCTGCCCCAGGGTTCGGAAACACCATATATTTT.

The CDR3 nucleotides are TGTGCCAGCAGCCAAACAATGAACACTGAAGCTTTCTTT. This sequence encodes CASSQTMNTEAFF. The rearrangement joins TRBV9 to TRBJ1-1; no clear D. The V gene lost 4 bases and the J gene lost 0 bases, with 7 bases spanning the gap. The CDR3 is made up of 13 amino acids. Germline values: CDR1 SGDLS, CDR2 YYNGEE.

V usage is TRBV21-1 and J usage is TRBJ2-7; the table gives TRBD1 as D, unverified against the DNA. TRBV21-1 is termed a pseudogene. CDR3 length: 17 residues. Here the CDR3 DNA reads TGTGCCAGCAGCAAGGGCAAACAGATACGGACACCCTACGAGCAGTACTTC. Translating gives CASSKGKQIRTPYEQYF.

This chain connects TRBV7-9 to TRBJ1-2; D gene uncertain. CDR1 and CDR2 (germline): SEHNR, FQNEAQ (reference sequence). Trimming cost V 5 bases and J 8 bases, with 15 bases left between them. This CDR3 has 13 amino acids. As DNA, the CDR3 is TGTGCCAGCAGCCCGGACTTACGAACGGGCTACACCTTC. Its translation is CASSPDLRTGYTF.

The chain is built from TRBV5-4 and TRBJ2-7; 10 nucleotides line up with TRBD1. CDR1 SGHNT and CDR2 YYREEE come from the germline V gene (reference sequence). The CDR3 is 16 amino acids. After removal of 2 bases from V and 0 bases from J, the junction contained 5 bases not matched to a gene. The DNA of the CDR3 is TGTGCCAGCAGCTTCGACGGGACAGGGGCCTCCTACGAGCAGTACTTC. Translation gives CASSFDGTGASYEQYF.

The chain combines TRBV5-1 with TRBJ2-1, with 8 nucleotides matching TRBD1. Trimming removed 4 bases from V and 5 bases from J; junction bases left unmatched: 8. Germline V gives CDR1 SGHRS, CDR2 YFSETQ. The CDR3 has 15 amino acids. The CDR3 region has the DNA TGCGCCAGCAGCCTCGGACAGGGCCCCCACAATGAGCAGTTCTTC. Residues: CASSLGQGPHNEQFF.

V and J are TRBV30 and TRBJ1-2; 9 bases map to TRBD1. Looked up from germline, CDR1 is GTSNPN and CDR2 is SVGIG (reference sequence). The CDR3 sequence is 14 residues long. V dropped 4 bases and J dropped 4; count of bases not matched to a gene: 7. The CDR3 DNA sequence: TGTGCCTGGATCAGGGGGACAGGGATCTATGGCTACACCTTC. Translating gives CAWIRGTGIYGYTF.

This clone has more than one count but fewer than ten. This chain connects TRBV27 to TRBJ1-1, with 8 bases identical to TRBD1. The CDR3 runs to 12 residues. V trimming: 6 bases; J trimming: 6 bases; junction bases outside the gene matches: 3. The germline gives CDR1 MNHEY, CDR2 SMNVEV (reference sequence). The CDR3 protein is CASRNRGAEAFF. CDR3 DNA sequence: TGTGCCAGCAGGAACAGGGGGGCTGAAGCTTTCTTT.

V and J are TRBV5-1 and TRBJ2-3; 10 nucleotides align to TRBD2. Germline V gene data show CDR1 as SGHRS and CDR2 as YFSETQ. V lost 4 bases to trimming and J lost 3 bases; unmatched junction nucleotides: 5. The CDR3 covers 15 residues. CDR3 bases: TGCGCCAGCAGCCTTCTAGCGGGAGATACAGATACGCAGTATTTT. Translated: CASSLLAGDTDTQYF.

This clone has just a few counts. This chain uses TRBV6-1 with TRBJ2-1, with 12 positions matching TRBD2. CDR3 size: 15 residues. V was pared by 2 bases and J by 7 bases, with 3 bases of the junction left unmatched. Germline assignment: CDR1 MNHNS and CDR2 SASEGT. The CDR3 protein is CASSEKLAGGNEQFF. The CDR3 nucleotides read TGTGCCAGCAGTGAAAAGCTAGCGGGAGGGAATGAGCAGTTCTTC.

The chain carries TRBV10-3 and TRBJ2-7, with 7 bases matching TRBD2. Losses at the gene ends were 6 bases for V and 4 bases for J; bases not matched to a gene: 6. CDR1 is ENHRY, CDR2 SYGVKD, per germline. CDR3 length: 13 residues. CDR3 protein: CAIRGGEFYEQYF. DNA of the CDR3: TGTGCCATCAGGGGAGGGGAGTTTTACGAGCAGTACTTC.

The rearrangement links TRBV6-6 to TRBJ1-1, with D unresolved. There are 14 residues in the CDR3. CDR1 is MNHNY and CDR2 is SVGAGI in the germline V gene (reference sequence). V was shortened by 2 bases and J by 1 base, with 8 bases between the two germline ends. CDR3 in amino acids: CASSYGSGNTEAFF. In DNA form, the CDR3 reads TGTGCCAGCAGTTACGGGAGCGGGAACACTGAAGCTTTCTTT.